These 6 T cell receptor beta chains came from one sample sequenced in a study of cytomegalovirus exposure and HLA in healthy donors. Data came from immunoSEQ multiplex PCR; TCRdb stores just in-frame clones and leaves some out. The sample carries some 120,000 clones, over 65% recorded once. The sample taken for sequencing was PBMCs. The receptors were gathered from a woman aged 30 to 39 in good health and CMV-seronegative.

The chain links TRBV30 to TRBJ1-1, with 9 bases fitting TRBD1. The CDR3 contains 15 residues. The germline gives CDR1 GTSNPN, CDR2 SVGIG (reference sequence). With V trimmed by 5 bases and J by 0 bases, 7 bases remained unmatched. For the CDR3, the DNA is TGTGCCTGGGCGGATGGGACAGGGCTGAACACTGAAGCTTTCTTT. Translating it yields CAWADGTGLNTEAFF. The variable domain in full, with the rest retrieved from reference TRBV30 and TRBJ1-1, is SQTIHQWPATLVQPVGSPLSLECTVEGTSNPNLYWYRQAAGRGLQLLFYSVGIGQISSEVPQNLSASRPQDRQFILSSKKLLLSDSGFYLCAWADGTGLNTEAFFGQGTRLTVV.

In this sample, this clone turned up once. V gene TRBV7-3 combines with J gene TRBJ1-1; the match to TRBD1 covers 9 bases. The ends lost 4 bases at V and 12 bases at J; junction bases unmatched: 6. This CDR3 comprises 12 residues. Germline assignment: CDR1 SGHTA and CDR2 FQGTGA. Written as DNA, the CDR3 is TGTGCCAGCAGCTCCAGGGGGACAGGGACTTTCTTT. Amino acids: CASSSRGTGTFF.

CDR3 protein: CASSFSGGTGELFF. DNA of the CDR3: TGTGCCAGCAGCTTTTCCGGAGGGACCGGGGAGCTGTTTTTT. The chain uses TRBV7-3 and TRBJ2-2, with D possibly being TRBD2 (6 bases). The V gene's germline CDR1 is SGHTA and CDR2 FQGTGA. The CDR3 runs 14 residues. Trimming removed 3 bases at V and 5 bases at J, with 10 bases between.

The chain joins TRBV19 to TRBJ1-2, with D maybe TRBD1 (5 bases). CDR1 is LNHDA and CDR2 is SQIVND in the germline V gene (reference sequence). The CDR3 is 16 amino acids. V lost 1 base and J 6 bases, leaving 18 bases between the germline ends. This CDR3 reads CASSIAGLRRAHGYTF. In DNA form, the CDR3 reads TGTGCCAGTAGTATAGCGGGACTACGGCGAGCTCATGGCTACACCTTC.

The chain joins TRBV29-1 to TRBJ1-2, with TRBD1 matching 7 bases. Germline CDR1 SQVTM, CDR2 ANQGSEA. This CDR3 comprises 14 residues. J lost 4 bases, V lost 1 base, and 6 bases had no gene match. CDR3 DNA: TGCAGCGTTGAAGTTGGAACAGGGGCCTATGGCTACACCTTC. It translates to CSVEVGTGAYGYTF.

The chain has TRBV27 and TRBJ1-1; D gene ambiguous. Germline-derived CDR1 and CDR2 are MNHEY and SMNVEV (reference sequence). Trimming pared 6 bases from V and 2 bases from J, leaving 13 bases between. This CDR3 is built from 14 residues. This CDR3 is CASRFWADNTEAFF. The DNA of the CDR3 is TGTGCCAGCAGATTTTGGGCAGATAACACTGAAGCTTTCTTT.